This TCR beta chain came from a study of T cell changes during pregnancy in multiple sclerosis (dated by TCRdb to the late 2010s). Regarding the research as a whole: The study looked at changes in the T cell repertoire across pregnancy in women with multiple sclerosis.

There are 15 amino acids in the CDR3, from cysteine to phenylalanine inclusive. The kept DNA is CDR3 alone, 45 bases in frame from the first base. From the germline V gene (reference sequence), CDR1 is LNHDA and CDR2 is SQIVND. V drops 3 bases and J drops 4 bases, leaving 16 bases in between. Remarks on this clone: This receptor's antigen is unknown. Base qualities are missing; no much larger clone stands one base away.

Receptor amplification or capture employed the immunoSEQ multiplex PCR assay. The clones in this table, taken by TCRdb from immuneACCESS, are in-frame only. Not every clone is retained; where verified, under half of the shortfall comes from an unresolved V gene, and the cause of the rest is unknown. In this sample the table shows about 48,000 clones, 88% of which occur a single time. The ten largest clones take up about 1.2% of the sample. This clonotype was sampled from a female donor with multiple sclerosis, enrolled in a pregnancy study. The receptor chain draws on TRBV19 and TRBJ2-7; 6 matching bases give a weak D call of TRBD2. The sequencing here drew on CD4+ T cells from peripheral blood mononuclear cells, taken in the second trimester of pregnancy. The nucleotide sequence is TGTGCCAGTAGTATTAATGAGGCGGGGATTTACGAGCAGTACTTC. This gives the protein CASSINEAGIYEQYF.